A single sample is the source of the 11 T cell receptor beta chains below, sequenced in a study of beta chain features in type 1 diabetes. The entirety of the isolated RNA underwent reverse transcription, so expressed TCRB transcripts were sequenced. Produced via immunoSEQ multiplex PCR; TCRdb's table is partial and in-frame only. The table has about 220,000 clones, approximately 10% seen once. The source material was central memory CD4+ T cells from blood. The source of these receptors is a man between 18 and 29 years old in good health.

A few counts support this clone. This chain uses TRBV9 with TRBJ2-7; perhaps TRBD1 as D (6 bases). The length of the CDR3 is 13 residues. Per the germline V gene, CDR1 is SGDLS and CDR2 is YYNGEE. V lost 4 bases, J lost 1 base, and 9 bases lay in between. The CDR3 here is CASSRDTSYEQYF. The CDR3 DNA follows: TGTGCCAGCAGCAGGGACACTTCCTACGAGCAGTACTTC.

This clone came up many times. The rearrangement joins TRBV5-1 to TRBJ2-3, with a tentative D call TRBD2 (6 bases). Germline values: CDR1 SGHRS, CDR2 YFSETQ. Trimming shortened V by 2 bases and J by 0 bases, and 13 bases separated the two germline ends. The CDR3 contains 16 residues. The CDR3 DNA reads TGCGCCAGCAGCTTTCGAGCGGGTACTAGCACAGATACGCAGTATTTT. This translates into CASSFRAGTSTDTQYF.

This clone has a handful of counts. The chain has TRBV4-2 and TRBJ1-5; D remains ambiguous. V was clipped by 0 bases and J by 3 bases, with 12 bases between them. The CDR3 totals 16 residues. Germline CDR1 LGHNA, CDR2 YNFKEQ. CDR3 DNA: TGTGCCAGCAGCCAAGATGGTCGAGGCCTCAATCAGCCCCAGCATTTT. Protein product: CASSQDGRGLNQPQHF.

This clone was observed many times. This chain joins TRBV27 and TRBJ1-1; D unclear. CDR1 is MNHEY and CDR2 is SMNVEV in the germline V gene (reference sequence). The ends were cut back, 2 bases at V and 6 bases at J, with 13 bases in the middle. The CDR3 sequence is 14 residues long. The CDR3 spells CASSLNAGIPEAFF. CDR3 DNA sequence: TGTGCCAGCAGTTTAAATGCGGGGATCCCTGAAGCTTTCTTT.

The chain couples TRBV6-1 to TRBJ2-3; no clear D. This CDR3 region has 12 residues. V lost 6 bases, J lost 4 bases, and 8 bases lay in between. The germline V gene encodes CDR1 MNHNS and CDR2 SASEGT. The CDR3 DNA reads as TGTGCCAGCAGGCCTGGTGCAGATACGCAGTATTTT. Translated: CASRPGADTQYF.

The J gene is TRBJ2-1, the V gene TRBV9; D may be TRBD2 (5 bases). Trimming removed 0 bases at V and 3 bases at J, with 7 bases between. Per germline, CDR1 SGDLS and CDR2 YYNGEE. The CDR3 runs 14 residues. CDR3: CASSVGGFYNEQFF. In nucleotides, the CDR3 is TGTGCCAGCAGCGTAGGCGGGTTCTACAATGAGCAGTTCTTC.

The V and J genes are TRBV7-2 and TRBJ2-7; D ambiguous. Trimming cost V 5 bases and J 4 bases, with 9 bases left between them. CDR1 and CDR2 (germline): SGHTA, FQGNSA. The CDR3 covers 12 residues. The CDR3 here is CASSRSQYEQYF. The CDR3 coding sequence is TGTGCCAGCAGCAGAAGTCAGTACGAGCAGTACTTC.

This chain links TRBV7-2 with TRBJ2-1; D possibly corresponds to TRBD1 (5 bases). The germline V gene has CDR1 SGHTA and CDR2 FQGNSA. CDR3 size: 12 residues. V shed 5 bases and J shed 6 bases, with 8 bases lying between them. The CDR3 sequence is CASSKDSNEQFF. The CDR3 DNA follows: TGTGCCAGCAGCAAAGACAGCAATGAGCAGTTCTTC.

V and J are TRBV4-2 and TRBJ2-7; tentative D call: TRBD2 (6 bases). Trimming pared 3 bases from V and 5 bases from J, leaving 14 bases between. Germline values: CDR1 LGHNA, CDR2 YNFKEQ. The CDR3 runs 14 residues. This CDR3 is CASSHGGTRHEQYF. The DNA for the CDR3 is TGTGCCAGCAGCCACGGCGGGACGAGGCACGAGCAGTACTTC.

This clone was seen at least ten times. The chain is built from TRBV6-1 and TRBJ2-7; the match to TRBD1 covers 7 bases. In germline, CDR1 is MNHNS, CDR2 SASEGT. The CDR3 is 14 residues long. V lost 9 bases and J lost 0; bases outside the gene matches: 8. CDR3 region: CASATWTGSYEQYF. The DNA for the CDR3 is TGTGCCAGTGCCACGTGGACAGGCTCCTACGAGCAGTACTTC.

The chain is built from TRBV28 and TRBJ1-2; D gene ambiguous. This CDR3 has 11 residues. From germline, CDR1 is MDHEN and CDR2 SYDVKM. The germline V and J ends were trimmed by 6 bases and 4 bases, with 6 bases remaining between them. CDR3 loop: CASRSGYGYTF. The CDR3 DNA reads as TGTGCCAGCAGAAGCGGCTATGGCTACACCTTC.